This T cell receptor beta chain is from a study of CD8+ T cells in alopecia areata. Across the whole study: People stayed on tofacitinib for 6 to 18 months, then stopped the drug for 6 months. Study-wide results and caveats: Scalp data also include sequences from resident alphabeta T cells of normal skin. Compared with normal scalp, lesional scalp had higher clonality and more expanded CD8+ clones.

The length of the CDR3 is 13 residues. V was clipped by 7 bases and J by 2 bases; unmatched bases: 4. Germline CDR1 reads MNHNY; CDR2 reads SVGAGI (reference sequence). Worth noting for this clone: Its antigen is unidentified.

Peripheral blood samples and lesional scalp punch biopsies were obtained from alopecia areata patients. Extracted from the samples, RNA was reverse transcribed into cDNA to serve as the sequencing template. Repertoires were generated with immunoSEQ multiplex PCR, while TCRdb's copy carries only in-frame clones and drops some. This sample carries approximately 12,000 clones, roughly 57% of them seen once, and the ten largest clones take about 14%. This clonotype originated in a human donor with alopecia areata. The V call is TRBV6-6, the J call TRBJ2-7; 8 nucleotides align to TRBD2. The source material was skin. The CDR3, as DNA: TGTGCCAGCATCGGGGGGGGTCCCTACGAGCAGTACTTC. Translating gives CASIGGGPYEQYF.